This T cell receptor beta chain was captured in a study of cytomegalovirus exposure and HLA in healthy donors. The J segment lost 4 bases and the V segment lost 2 bases, leaving 3 bases of the junction unmatched. The length of the CDR3 is 14 residues. Germline V lookup: CDR1 MNHNS, CDR2 SASEGT. The PCR employed 60 Vbeta primers together with 13 Jbeta primers. Assay used: immunoSEQ multiplex PCR; TCRdb lists only in-frame clones, some missing. Of roughly 160,000 clones listed, 80% are singletons. This clone was seen a handful of times. Its specificity is unknown. Study results and limitations: Researchers had no immune exposure information except CMV serostatus available.

The sequencing sample was made of PBMCs. The clonotype comes from a male donor in good health and CMV-seronegative. The V and J genes are TRBV6-1 and TRBJ1-1; TRBD1 agrees at 8 bases. The CDR3 DNA follows: TGTGCCAGCAGTGAAAACAGGGGGGGCACTGAAGCTTTCTTT. Protein sequence: CASSENRGGTEAFF.